The clone carrying this T cell receptor (beta chain) was found once. The antigen remains undetermined. The method was immunoSEQ multiplex PCR; TCRdb's version includes in-frame clones alone and lacks a portion of them. Here the sample spans 30,000 to 40,000 clones, 90% to 95% being singletons. The data derive from a study of T cell clonotyping in hematopoietic cell transplantation. As to time point: recipient sample about 28 days before transplant, after cytoreduction. Findings of the study overall: Pathologically expanded recipient clonotypes increased progressively from day 30 to day 180 as diversity fell. Higher Inverse Simpson Index values in graft donor and pretransplant recipient predicted broader posttransplant TCR diversity.

CDR3 size: 16 residues. Trimming took off 4 bases at V and 0 bases at J, with 13 bases between the two ends. CDR1 and CDR2 from the germline V gene are SGHAT and FQDESV (reference sequence). The starting material was peripheral blood mononuclear cells, obtained before stem cell transplant. V usage is TRBV11-1 and J usage is TRBJ2-1; D uncertain. This receptor was taken from a man aged 40-50 years with chronic myeloid leukemia. Some clones in this sample may be carry-over from other donors' samples. CDR3 region: CASSSPHSSSYNEQFF. CDR3 in DNA: TGTGCCAGCAGCTCACCCCACTCGAGCTCCTACAATGAGCAGTTCTTC.